What follows are 28 T cell receptor beta chains derived from one specimen sequenced in a study of CD8 T cells in ankylosing spondylitis. MiXCR was run by TCRdb on the 5' RACE reads, yielding one entry per CDR3 protein. The table has 200,000 to 250,000 distinct CDR3 sequences, 10% to 13% seen once; the top ten hold less than 25%. The material sequenced was blood, either unsorted or a sorted T cell fraction (not recorded which). The receptor set was obtained from a male donor with ankylosing spondylitis or in good health (not recorded which).

The sample holds many counts of this clonotype. Written as DNA, the CDR3 is TGTGCCAGCAGCCAAGAGCACTCGTTCGAGCAGTTCTTC. Translation: CASSQEHSFEQFF. The rearrangement links TRBV3-1 to TRBJ2-1; no definite D call. The germline V gene encodes CDR1 LGHDT and CDR2 YNNKEL (reference sequence). This CDR3 comprises 13 residues. The ends were cut back, 0 bases at V and 10 bases at J, with 10 bases in the middle.

This clonotype was detected a few times. This chain joins TRBV5-1 and TRBJ2-2; 8 nucleotides match TRBD1. CDR1 SGHRS and CDR2 YFSETQ come from the germline V gene. The CDR3 spans 16 residues. J was trimmed by 6 bases and V by 0 bases; bases with no gene match: 7. Here the CDR3 DNA reads TGCGCCAGCAGCTTGGCCGACAGGGGTAGTTCCGGGGAGCTGTTTTTT. Translated: CASSLADRGSSGELFF.

The rearrangement joins TRBV14 to TRBJ2-7; unclear D gene. Per the germline V gene, CDR1 is SGHDN and CDR2 is FVKESK. The V gene lost 3 bases and the J gene lost 10 bases, with 16 bases spanning the gap. The CDR3 length is 13 residues. The CDR3 nucleotides read TGTGCCAGCAGCCAGACGACCGCAGCCAGTCAGTACTTC. It is translated as CASSQTTAASQYF.

This clonotype was found a few times. The chain couples TRBV2 to TRBJ2-3, with D possibly TRBD2 on 6 matching bases. Trimming took 8 bases from V and 3 from J, leaving 21 bases between them. The CDR3 length is 16 residues. CDR1 SNHLY and CDR2 FYNNEI come from the germline V gene. The CDR3 sequence is CASGGKEEYPTDTQYF. The CDR3 nucleotides read TGTGCCAGCGGGGGGAAGGAGGAGTATCCTACAGATACGCAGTATTTT.

The sample holds many counts of this clonotype. The V and J genes are TRBV9 and TRBJ2-3; TRBD1 matches 7 bases. Per the germline V gene, CDR1 is SGDLS and CDR2 is YYNGEE. The CDR3 runs 14 residues. V dropped 4 bases and J dropped 5; count of bases not matched to a gene: 7. The chain's CDR3 is CASSSVGDRDTQYF. The CDR3 nucleotides are TGTGCCAGCAGCTCAGTAGGGGACAGAGATACGCAGTATTTT.

This clonotype was counted a few times. V and J are TRBV5-1 and TRBJ2-1; 7 nucleotides agree with TRBD1. CDR3 length: 20 amino acids. Looked up from germline, CDR1 is SGHRS and CDR2 is YFSETQ. Unmatched junction bases numbered 26, after V lost 2 bases and J lost 9 bases. Here the CDR3 DNA reads TGCGCCAGCAGCTTTTGGACCCCCCTACAGGGGACAATTTACATGGGTGAGCAGTTCTTC. Translated, it gives CASSFWTPLQGTIYMGEQFF.

This clonotype was found many times. This chain links TRBV7-2 with TRBJ1-4; D not resolved. The V end was cut by 4 bases, the J end by 8 bases, with 11 bases between. CDR3 size: 13 residues. Germline V CDR1 and CDR2: SGHTA, FQGNSA. This CDR3 is CASSSVFREKLFF. The CDR3 nucleotides are TGTGCCAGCAGCTCTGTGTTTCGCGAAAAACTGTTTTTT.

V gene TRBV5-1 combines with J gene TRBJ2-5, with 8 nucleotides matching TRBD1. CDR1 is SGHRS and CDR2 is YFSETQ in the germline V gene. With 3 bases clipped from V and 0 bases from J, the junction kept 4 bases outside the gene matches. This CDR3 region has 15 residues. The CDR3 loop is CASSSGQGHQETQYF. CDR3 sequence (DNA): TGCGCCAGCAGCTCTGGACAGGGCCACCAAGAGACCCAGTACTTC.

This clonotype was picked up a small number of times. The genes are TRBV10-3 and TRBJ1-4; 10 bases line up with TRBD1. This CDR3 is 14 amino acids long. The germline V gene has CDR1 ENHRY and CDR2 SYGVKD. V gave up 3 bases and J gave up 6 bases; unmatched junction bases: 1. Here the CDR3 reads CAISDGTGDEKLFF. The DNA of the CDR3 is TGTGCCATCAGTGACGGGACAGGGGATGAAAAACTGTTTTTT.

In its sample, this clonotype was seen many times. V is TRBV6-1 and J is TRBJ1-2, with TRBD1 identical over 8 bases. The CDR3 runs to 15 residues. Looked up from germline, CDR1 is MNHNS and CDR2 is SASEGT. V lost 5 bases to trimming and J lost 8 bases; unmatched junction nucleotides: 13. DNA for the CDR3: TGTGCCAGCAGTAGGTCGACGACAGGGGAGGGCGGCTACACCTTC. This translates into CASSRSTTGEGGYTF.

As to this clonotype: Just one base apart from a much larger clone, this may be a read error. This sequence joins TRBV7-3 and TRBJ1-1; 10 bases match TRBD1. From germline, CDR1 is SGHTA and CDR2 FQGTGA. The ends lost 7 bases at V and 0 bases at J; junction bases unmatched: 5. The CDR3 loop spans 15 amino acids. For the CDR3, the DNA is TGTGCCAGCACCCGACAGGGGGCCCTGAACACTGAAGCTTTCTTT. Protein sequence: CASTRQGALNTEAFF.

This clonotype was found many times. This chain links TRBV28 with TRBJ2-4; TRBD1 matches at 9 bases. Germline assignment: CDR1 MDHEN and CDR2 SYDVKM. The CDR3 extends over 17 amino acids. V gave up 6 bases and J gave up 0 bases; unmatched junction bases: 9. CDR3 protein: CASSGTGTLIAKNIQYF. In DNA form, the CDR3 reads TGTGCCAGCAGCGGGACAGGGACACTTATAGCCAAAAACATTCAGTACTTC. Using reference TRBV28 and TRBJ2-4 for the parts outside the CDR3, the full variable domain is DVKVTQSSRYLVKRTGEKVFLECVQDMDHENMFWYRQDPGLGLRLIYFSYDVKMKEKGDIPEGYSVSREKKERFSLILESASTNQTSMYLCASSGTGTLIAKNIQYFGAGTRLSVL.

This clonotype was observed a few times. This chain links TRBV12-3 or TRBV12-4 with TRBJ1-2, with TRBD1 identical over 10 bases. V trimming: 6 bases; J trimming: 0 bases; junction bases outside the gene matches: 10. CDR3 length equals 17 residues. The CDR3 nucleotides read TGTGCCAGCAGGGGGTATGAGACAGGGGGCTCTAACTATGGCTACACCTTC. It yields the protein CASRGYETGGSNYGYTF.

In this sample, this clonotype turned up once. At one end the junction does not follow the germline gene, possibly because of a read error. The V and J genes are TRBV12-3 or TRBV12-4 and TRBJ2-4; 7 nucleotides align to TRBD2. CDR3 length equals 16 residues. The CDR3 protein is CASSLALGGGWNIQHF. CDR3 bases: TGTGCCAGCAGTTTAGCGCTGGGGGGAGGGTGGAACATTCAGCACTTC.

About this clonotype: A much larger clone differs by one base, so this may be a read error. The chain joins TRBV29-1 to TRBJ2-3; D not certain. Per germline, CDR1 SQVTM and CDR2 ANQGSEA. Trimming removed 0 bases from V and 8 bases from J, with 12 bases in between. The length of the CDR3 is 13 residues. CDR3 sequence reads: CSVEEGCSGTQYF. DNA for the CDR3: TGCAGCGTTGAAGAGGGGTGCTCAGGTACGCAGTATTTT.

This clonotype came up many times. This chain connects TRBV5-1 to TRBJ2-7; D gene ambiguous. Trimming removed 2 bases from V and 7 bases from J, with 16 bases in between. The germline CDR1 and CDR2 sequences are SGHRS and YFSETQ. There are 14 residues in the CDR3. The CDR3: CASSFGLGPLEQYF. The CDR3 bases are TGCGCCAGCAGCTTCGGTCTCGGTCCTTTGGAGCAGTACTTC.

V gene TRBV7-6 combines with J gene TRBJ2-7, with 10 bases aligning to TRBD1. The CDR3 runs 17 residues. CDR1 SGHVS and CDR2 FNYEAQ come from the germline V gene. The V and J ends lost 2 bases and 6 bases, in that order; junction bases with no gene match: 13. The DNA for the CDR3 is TGTGCCAGCAGCTTAATTGGGACAGGGGCGGGTTTGGGCGAGCAGTACTTC. This sequence encodes CASSLIGTGAGLGEQYF.

This clonotype has at least ten counts. J is TRBJ2-5 and V is TRBV9; D is perhaps TRBD2 (7 bases). The CDR3 spans 15 residues. Germline CDR1 and CDR2: SGDLS and YYNGEE. V lost 6 bases, J lost 5 bases, and 20 bases lay in between. The CDR3 loop is CASNRGGAYGETQYF. The CDR3 DNA follows: TGTGCCAGCAACCGAGGGGGGGCCTACGGCGAGACCCAGTACTTC.

A word on this clonotype: A clone one base away is much larger, so this may be a read error. V is TRBV3-1 and J is TRBJ1-4; the D is unclear. CDR1 LGHDT and CDR2 YNNKEL come from the germline V gene (reference sequence). The CDR3 covers 14 residues. CDR3 amino acids: CARSQVGRNEKLFF. The CDR3 DNA follows: TGTGCCAGGAGCCAAGTGGGGAGGAATGAAAAACTGTTTTTT.

V is TRBV2 and J is TRBJ1-2, with D possibly TRBD1 on 5 matching bases. Germline lookup yields CDR1 SNHLY and CDR2 FYNNEI. Trimming stripped 1 base from V and 4 bases from J, with 13 bases between. This CDR3 is built from 15 residues. CDR3 in amino acids: CASSEEGIQGYGYTF. CDR3 bases: TGTGCCAGCAGTGAAGAAGGGATTCAGGGCTATGGCTACACCTTC.

Worth noting for this clonotype: It may be a read error: a sequence one base away is much more abundant. The chain couples TRBV20-1 to TRBJ2-3; the match to TRBD1 covers 8 bases. CDR1 and CDR2 (germline): DFQATT, SNEGSKA (reference sequence). The CDR3 runs to 14 residues. Trimming removed 5 bases from V and 3 bases from J; junction bases left unmatched: 7. DNA of the CDR3: TGCAGTGCTGGTACAGGGGGATTGACAGATACGCAGTATTTT. Translation gives CSAGTGGLTDTQYF.

This clonotype showed up many times. This chain uses TRBV12-3 or TRBV12-4 with TRBJ2-6; the D is unclear. The CDR3 is 15 amino acids. V was shortened by 7 bases and J by 3 bases, with 13 bases between the two germline ends. CDR3 sequence (DNA): TGTGCCAGCACGACCATAGTAGGTGGGGCCAACGTCCTGACTTTC. Protein product: CASTTIVGGANVLTF.

The table lists this clonotype with many counts. J is TRBJ2-1 and V is TRBV12-3 or TRBV12-4, with TRBD2 identical over 8 bases. The CDR3 totals 15 residues. J was trimmed by 3 bases and V by 3 bases; bases with no gene match: 4. CDR3 in amino acids: CASSFAGGGYNEQFF. The CDR3 DNA reads as TGTGCCAGCAGTTTCGCCGGGGGGGGCTACAATGAGCAGTTCTTC.

This clonotype appeared a few times. The chain joins TRBV18 to TRBJ1-1, with TRBD1 identical over 8 bases. The CDR3 contains 16 residues. Germline V lookup: CDR1 KGHSH, CDR2 LQKENI. Trimming at V came to 0 bases and at J to 0 bases, leaving 3 bases not matched to a gene. The CDR3 protein is CASSPPDRVLNTEAFF. The CDR3 nucleotides read TGTGCCAGCTCACCACCGGACAGGGTTTTGAACACTGAAGCTTTCTTT.

This clonotype has at least ten counts. The V and J genes are TRBV7-3 and TRBJ2-3; the match to TRBD1 covers 8 bases. This CDR3 has 13 amino acids. Germline loops: CDR1 SGHTA, CDR2 FQGTGA. Trimming at V came to 5 bases and at J to 9 bases, leaving 7 bases not matched to a gene. As DNA, the CDR3 is TGTGCCAGCAGCCCAAGACAGGGGTGGACGCAGTATTTT. It codes for CASSPRQGWTQYF.

This clonotype was counted between two and nine times. The chain uses TRBV24-1 and TRBJ2-2; TRBD2 aligns across 7 bases. CDR3 length equals 16 residues. Germline loops: CDR1 KGHDR, CDR2 SFDVKD. Losses at the gene ends were 3 bases for V and 1 base for J; bases not matched to a gene: 4. The CDR3 sequence is CATSDQKRGNTGELFF. The DNA of the CDR3 is TGTGCCACCAGTGATCAAAAGCGGGGGAACACCGGGGAGCTGTTTTTT.

V and J are TRBV29-1 and TRBJ1-1, with no clear D. The CDR3 is made up of 14 amino acids. Germline V gives CDR1 SQVTM, CDR2 ANQGSEA. Trimming took 4 bases from V and 0 from J, leaving 12 bases between them. CDR3 coding DNA: TGCAGCGTTGCGGGTGGCGGAATGAACACTGAAGCTTTCTTT. Amino acids: CSVAGGGMNTEAFF.

This clonotype was observed at least ten times. This rearrangement joins TRBV5-6 to TRBJ2-3, with D unclear. Germline V gene lookup returns CDR1 SGHDT and CDR2 YYEEEE. The CDR3 covers 12 residues. Trimming shortened V by 4 bases and J by 8 bases, and 11 bases separated the two germline ends. As DNA, the CDR3 is TGTGCCAGCAGCCCGAATTATGGTACGCAGTATTTT. This encodes CASSPNYGTQYF.